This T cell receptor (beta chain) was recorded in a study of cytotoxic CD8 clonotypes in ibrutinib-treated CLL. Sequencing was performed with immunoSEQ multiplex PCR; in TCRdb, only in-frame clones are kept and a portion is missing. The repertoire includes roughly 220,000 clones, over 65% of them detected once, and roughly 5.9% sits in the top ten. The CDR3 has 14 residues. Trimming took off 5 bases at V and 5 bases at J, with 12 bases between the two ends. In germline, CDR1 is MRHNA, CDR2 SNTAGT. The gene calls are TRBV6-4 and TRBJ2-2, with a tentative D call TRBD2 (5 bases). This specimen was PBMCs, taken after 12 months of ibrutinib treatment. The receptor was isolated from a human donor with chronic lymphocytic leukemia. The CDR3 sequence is CASSPRRGTGELFF. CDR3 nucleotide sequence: TGTGCCAGCAGTCCTCGACGGGGAACCGGGGAGCTGTTTTTT.